Given below is one T cell receptor (beta chain) in context. Profiled with immunoSEQ multiplex PCR; TCRdb holds only in-frame clones, not every one. The table lists 50,000 to 55,000 clones, approximately 88% of them singletons. The time point: pretreatment peripheral blood. The sample belongs to a study of PD-L1 blockade in urothelial cancer. The CDR3 covers 12 residues. Germline V gives CDR1 SGHTA, CDR2 FQGTGA. Trimming took 4 bases from V and 6 from J; bases not matched to a gene: 1. Specimen: PBMCs, collected around atezolizumab (anti-PD-L1) treatment. The receptor was isolated from a man in his fifties with urothelial cancer. V usage is TRBV7-3 and J usage is TRBJ2-7; 9 bases are shared with TRBD1. The CDR3 region has the DNA TGTGCCAGCAGCTCGACAGGGGGCGAGCAGTACTTC. Encoded protein: CASSSTGGEQYF.